The clone carrying this T cell receptor beta chain was counted ten times or more. The sample belongs to a study of T-cell reconstitution after alpha-beta-depleted transplantation in children. Germline CDR1 MGHDK, CDR2 SYGVNS. V was clipped by 8 bases and J by 6 bases, with 25 bases between them. The CDR3 sequence is 16 residues long. The TCRbeta library was prepared with unique molecular identifiers. One entry per CDR3 protein, called by TCRdb with MiXCR from the PCR reads. The sample has some 200,000 distinct CDR3 sequences, roughly 6.3% seen once. This receptor was obtained from a girl under three years old with combined immunodeficiency, due to receive a stem cell transplant. J is TRBJ1-2 and V is TRBV25-1, with a weak D call TRBD1 (5 bases). Sequences were derived from PBMCs, sampled before TCRalphabeta/CD19-depleted stem cell transplant. The CDR3 is CASGASKWGEGDGYTF. CDR3 sequence (DNA): TGTGCCAGCGGAGCCTCCAAGTGGGGCGAAGGTGATGGCTACACCTTC.